These T cell receptor beta chains were read from a single sample in a study of beta chain features in type 1 diabetes. Assay: immunoSEQ multiplex PCR; the TCRdb copy retains only in-frame clones and omits some. The profile shows about 330,000 clones, 9.5% to 12% of them singletons. The sequencing input was naive CD4+ T cells from blood. The receptor source for this set is a woman aged 30 to 39 in good health. CDR3s include the opening cysteine and the closing phenylalanine or tryptophan. A D gene is named only where the DNA matches it firmly. Size is stated for part of the rows, as once, few or many counts, or as a class when the clone is expanded.

J gene: TRBJ2-7; V gene: TRBV18; D gene: TRBD1; clone size: -; CDR3 protein: CASSRRLIGTGGSYEQYF; CDR3 DNA: TGTGCCAGCTCAAGAAGACTGATCGGGACAGGGGGCTCCTACGAGCAGTACTTC
J gene: TRBJ2-7; V gene: TRBV7-2; D gene: -; clone size: -; CDR3 protein: CASSAGRDRGEQYF; CDR3 DNA: TGTGCCAGCAGCGCGGGACGGGATCGGGGTGAGCAGTACTTC
J gene: TRBJ1-5; V gene: TRBV7-2; D gene: -; clone size: few; CDR3 protein: CASSLDPGRPQHF; CDR3 DNA: TGTGCCAGCAGCTTAGATCCCGGTCGGCCCCAGCATTTT
J gene: TRBJ2-3; V gene: TRBV7-2; D gene: -; clone size: -; CDR3 protein: CASSLVYGAGTDTQYF; CDR3 DNA: TGTGCCAGCAGCTTAGTTTATGGGGCGGGCACAGATACGCAGTATTTT
J gene: TRBJ1-5; V gene: TRBV6-4; D gene: -; clone size: -; CDR3 protein: CASRKTGPSNQPQHF; CDR3 DNA: TGTGCCAGCAGAAAGACAGGACCTAGCAATCAGCCCCAGCATTTT
J gene: TRBJ2-5; V gene: TRBV25-1; D gene: TRBD2; clone size: few; CDR3 protein: CASSDGAGEGETQYF; CDR3 DNA: TGTGCCAGCAGTGATGGGGCGGGAGAAGGGGAGACCCAGTACTTC
J gene: TRBJ2-1; V gene: TRBV5-1; D gene: -; clone size: -; CDR3 protein: CASSPPGSGQLYNEQFF; CDR3 DNA: TGCGCCAGCAGCCCCCCTGGGTCGGGACAACTCTACAATGAGCAGTTCTTC
J gene: TRBJ2-1; V gene: TRBV18; D gene: TRBD1; clone size: -; CDR3 protein: CASSRPVGTGPYNEQFF; CDR3 DNA: TGTGCCAGCTCACGACCGGTAGGGACAGGGCCCTACAATGAGCAGTTCTTC
J gene: TRBJ2-7; V gene: TRBV27; D gene: TRBD2; clone size: -; CDR3 protein: CASSFLSGMVYHEQYF; CDR3 DNA: TGTGCCAGCAGTTTTCTTAGCGGGATGGTGTACCACGAGCAGTACTTC
J gene: TRBJ2-7; V gene: TRBV27; D gene: -; clone size: -; CDR3 protein: CASSLSISGATYEQYF; CDR3 DNA: TGTGCCAGCAGTTTATCGATCAGCGGCGCGACCTACGAGCAGTACTTC
J gene: TRBJ2-2; V gene: TRBV14; D gene: TRBD1; clone size: few; CDR3 protein: CASKPGQGFIAGELFF; CDR3 DNA: TGTGCCAGCAAACCGGGACAGGGTTTTATCGCCGGGGAGCTGTTTTTT
J gene: TRBJ2-5; V gene: TRBV28; D gene: -; clone size: -; CDR3 protein: CASSSQAIQETQYF; CDR3 DNA: TGTGCCAGCAGTTCACAGGCGATCCAAGAGACCCAGTACTTC
J gene: TRBJ2-7; V gene: TRBV28; D gene: TRBD1; clone size: -; CDR3 protein: CASGRGYDEQYF; CDR3 DNA: TGTGCCAGCGGCAGGGGGTACGACGAGCAGTACTTC
J gene: TRBJ2-7; V gene: TRBV19; D gene: TRBD2; clone size: few; CDR3 protein: CASSIAPGLAGGHYEQYF; CDR3 DNA: TGTGCCAGTAGTATAGCGCCGGGACTAGCGGGTGGCCACTACGAGCAGTACTTC
J gene: TRBJ2-7; V gene: TRBV23-1; D gene: TRBD2; clone size: -; CDR3 protein: CASSHSTSGSLQQYF; CDR3 DNA: TGCGCCAGCAGTCACTCGACTAGCGGGAGTCTCCAGCAGTACTTC
J gene: TRBJ2-7; V gene: TRBV7-9; D gene: TRBD1; clone size: -; CDR3 protein: CASSPGTGGPYEQYF; CDR3 DNA: TGTGCCAGCAGCCCTGGGACAGGGGGACCCTACGAGCAGTACTTC
J gene: TRBJ2-4; V gene: TRBV4-3; D gene: TRBD1; clone size: -; CDR3 protein: CASSQEQGIAKNIQYF; CDR3 DNA: TGCGCCAGCAGCCAAGAACAGGGGATAGCCAAAAACATTCAGTACTTC
J gene: TRBJ2-6; V gene: TRBV4-1; D gene: TRBD1; clone size: few; CDR3 protein: CASSQDSTGGFVATGANVLTF; CDR3 DNA: TGCGCCAGCAGCCAAGATTCCACAGGGGGCTTCGTCGCAACTGGGGCCAACGTCCTGACTTTC
J gene: TRBJ2-7; V gene: TRBV30; D gene: -; clone size: few; CDR3 protein: CAWRGGPTRALTYEQYF; CDR3 DNA: TGTGCCTGGAGGGGTGGTCCTACGCGGGCCCTAACCTACGAGCAGTACTTC
J gene: TRBJ1-5; V gene: TRBV6-4; D gene: -; clone size: -; CDR3 protein: CASSRQYSNQPQHF; CDR3 DNA: TGTGCCAGCAGTAGACAGTATAGCAATCAGCCCCAGCATTTT
J gene: TRBJ2-1; V gene: TRBV19; D gene: TRBD1; clone size: few; CDR3 protein: CATKGQGVPNEQFF; CDR3 DNA: TGTGCCACCAAGGGACAGGGAGTTCCCAATGAGCAGTTCTTC
J gene: TRBJ2-5; V gene: TRBV7-9; D gene: TRBD2; clone size: -; CDR3 protein: CASSLIGRVETQYF; CDR3 DNA: TGTGCCAGCAGCTTAATCGGGAGGGTAGAGACCCAGTACTTC
J gene: TRBJ2-1; V gene: TRBV15; D gene: TRBD1; clone size: -; CDR3 protein: CATSRRTGGGNEQFF; CDR3 DNA: TGTGCCACCAGCAGGCGGACAGGGGGTGGCAATGAGCAGTTCTTC
J gene: TRBJ1-1; V gene: TRBV19; D gene: -; clone size: -; CDR3 protein: CASSIIGQPNTEAFF; CDR3 DNA: TGTGCCAGTAGTATTATCGGACAGCCGAACACTGAAGCTTTCTTT
J gene: TRBJ2-7; V gene: TRBV28; D gene: -; clone size: few; CDR3 protein: CASSLKILGPYEQYF; CDR3 DNA: TGTGCCAGCAGTTTGAAGATCCTAGGCCCCTACGAGCAGTACTTC
J gene: TRBJ2-5; V gene: TRBV11-1; D gene: -; clone size: -; CDR3 protein: CASSFRGAPQETQYF; CDR3 DNA: TGTGCCAGCAGCTTCAGGGGGGCGCCCCAAGAGACCCAGTACTTC
J gene: TRBJ1-1; V gene: TRBV5-6; D gene: -; clone size: -; CDR3 protein: CASRARGGGTEAFF; CDR3 DNA: TGTGCCAGCAGGGCCAGAGGGGGGGGCACTGAAGCTTTCTTT
J gene: TRBJ2-7; V gene: TRBV2; D gene: TRBD2; clone size: -; CDR3 protein: CASIGLAFEDYEQYF; CDR3 DNA: TGTGCCAGCATTGGACTAGCGTTTGAAGACTACGAGCAGTACTTC
J gene: TRBJ2-1; V gene: TRBV2; D gene: TRBD2; clone size: -; CDR3 protein: CASSVAGGPGEQFF; CDR3 DNA: TGTGCCAGCAGTGTAGCGGGAGGGCCTGGTGAGCAGTTCTTC
J gene: TRBJ2-7; V gene: TRBV9; D gene: TRBD2; clone size: -; CDR3 protein: CASSPRGSGFSYEQYF; CDR3 DNA: TGTGCCAGCAGCCCCCGGGGTAGCGGGTTCTCCTACGAGCAGTACTTC
J gene: TRBJ2-7; V gene: TRBV19; D gene: TRBD2; clone size: few; CDR3 protein: CAVAGAYEQYF; CDR3 DNA: TGTGCCGTAGCGGGAGCTTACGAGCAGTACTTC
J gene: TRBJ2-5; V gene: TRBV6-1; D gene: TRBD1; clone size: -; CDR3 protein: CASRFSGGETQYF; CDR3 DNA: TGTGCCAGCAGGTTTTCAGGGGGAGAGACCCAGTACTTC
J gene: TRBJ2-3; V gene: TRBV7-2; D gene: TRBD2; clone size: -; CDR3 protein: CASSLREGVSTDTQYF; CDR3 DNA: TGTGCCAGCAGCTTACGGGAGGGGGTTAGCACAGATACGCAGTATTTT
J gene: TRBJ1-5; V gene: TRBV18; D gene: -; clone size: -; CDR3 protein: CASSPSLDQPQHF; CDR3 DNA: TGTGCCAGCTCACCCAGTTTGGATCAGCCCCAGCATTTT
J gene: TRBJ2-5; V gene: TRBV18; D gene: -; clone size: -; CDR3 protein: CASSPMGRETQYF; CDR3 DNA: TGTGCCAGCTCACCGATGGGCAGAGAGACCCAGTACTTC
J gene: TRBJ2-3; V gene: TRBV9; D gene: -; clone size: few; CDR3 protein: CASSVAEVGTDTQYF; CDR3 DNA: TGTGCCAGCAGCGTAGCGGAGGTGGGCACAGATACGCAGTATTTT
J gene: TRBJ1-1; V gene: TRBV6-5; D gene: -; clone size: few; CDR3 protein: CASSYWAANTEAFF; CDR3 DNA: TGTGCCAGCAGTTACTGGGCAGCGAACACTGAAGCTTTCTTT
J gene: TRBJ1-5; V gene: TRBV27; D gene: TRBD1; clone size: few; CDR3 protein: CASSLSGGQGINQPQHF; CDR3 DNA: TGTGCCAGCAGTTTATCGGGGGGACAGGGGATCAATCAGCCCCAGCATTTT
J gene: TRBJ1-1; V gene: TRBV7-8; D gene: TRBD1; clone size: -; CDR3 protein: CASSFPGTGGPEAFF; CDR3 DNA: TGTGCCAGCAGCTTCCCCGGGACAGGGGGACCTGAAGCTTTCTTT
J gene: TRBJ2-5; V gene: TRBV28; D gene: TRBD1; clone size: -; CDR3 protein: CASRPPGQGKTQYF; CDR3 DNA: TGTGCCAGCAGACCTCCGGGACAGGGCAAGACCCAGTACTTC
J gene: TRBJ2-7; V gene: TRBV28; D gene: TRBD2; clone size: few; CDR3 protein: CASSAASGSREQYF; CDR3 DNA: TGTGCCAGCAGTGCTGCTAGCGGGAGCCGCGAGCAGTACTTC
J gene: TRBJ2-1; V gene: TRBV11-1; D gene: TRBD2; clone size: once; CDR3 protein: CASSHGLAGHNEQFF; CDR3 DNA: TGTGCCAGCAGCCACGGACTAGCGGGGCACAATGAGCAGTTCTTC
J gene: TRBJ2-7; V gene: TRBV10-3; D gene: TRBD2; clone size: few; CDR3 protein: CAIRESGGLPYEQYF; CDR3 DNA: TGTGCCATCAGGGAGAGCGGGGGACTCCCCTACGAGCAGTACTTC
J gene: TRBJ2-2; V gene: TRBV29-1; D gene: -; clone size: -; CDR3 protein: CSGSGLGTGELFF; CDR3 DNA: TGCAGCGGCTCAGGGCTCGGCACCGGGGAGCTGTTTTTT
J gene: TRBJ2-5; V gene: TRBV7-3; D gene: -; clone size: -; CDR3 protein: CASSLTPGLETQYF; CDR3 DNA: TGTGCCAGCAGCTTAACTCCGGGGTTGGAGACCCAGTACTTC
J gene: TRBJ2-3; V gene: TRBV7-2; D gene: TRBD2; clone size: few; CDR3 protein: CAGGSPDTQYF; CDR3 DNA: TGTGCGGGAGGGAGTCCAGATACGCAGTATTTT